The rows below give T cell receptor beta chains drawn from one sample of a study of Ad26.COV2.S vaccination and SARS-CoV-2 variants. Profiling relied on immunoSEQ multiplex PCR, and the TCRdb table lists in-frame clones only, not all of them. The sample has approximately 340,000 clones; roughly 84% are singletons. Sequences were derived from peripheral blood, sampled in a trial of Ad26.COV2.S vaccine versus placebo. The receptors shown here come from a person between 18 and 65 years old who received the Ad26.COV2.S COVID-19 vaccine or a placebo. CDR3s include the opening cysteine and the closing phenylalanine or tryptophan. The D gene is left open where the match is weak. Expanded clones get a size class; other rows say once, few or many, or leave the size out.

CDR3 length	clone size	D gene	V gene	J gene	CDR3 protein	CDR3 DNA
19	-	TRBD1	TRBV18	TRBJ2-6	CASSLMPGQFHSGANVLTF	TGTGCCAGCTCACTAATGCCGGGACAGTTTCACTCTGGGGCCAACGTCCTGACTTTC
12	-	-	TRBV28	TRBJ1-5	CASRRGNQPQHF	TGTGCCAGCCGCCGTGGCAATCAGCCCCAGCATTTT
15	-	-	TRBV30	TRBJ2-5	CAWSVLYHIEETQYF	TGTGCCTGGAGTGTATTGTATCATATAGAAGAGACCCAGTACTTC
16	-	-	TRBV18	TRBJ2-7	CASSPDLDPSSYEQYF	TGTGCCAGCTCACCAGATTTAGATCCAAGCTCCTACGAGCAGTACTTC
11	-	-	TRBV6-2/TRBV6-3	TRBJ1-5	CASSRGGPQHF	TGTGCCAGCAGTCGGGGGGGGCCCCAGCATTTT
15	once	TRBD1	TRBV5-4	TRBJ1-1	CASSFPQGDNTEAFF	TGTGCCAGCAGCTTCCCACAGGGGGACAACACTGAAGCTTTCTTT
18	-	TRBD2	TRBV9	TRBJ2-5	CASSASLGPAAGGWTQYF	TGTGCCAGCAGCGCCTCGTTGGGTCCCGCAGCGGGAGGGTGGACCCAGTACTTC
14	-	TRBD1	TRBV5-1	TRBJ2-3	CASAPGQSTDTQYF	TGCGCCAGCGCTCCGGGACAGAGCACAGATACGCAGTATTTT
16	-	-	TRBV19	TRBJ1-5	CASSIEGGWSNQPQHF	TGTGCCAGTAGTATAGAGGGGGGATGGAGCAATCAGCCCCAGCATTTT
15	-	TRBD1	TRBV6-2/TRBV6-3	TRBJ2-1	CASSLDRGSYNEQFF	TGTGCCAGCAGTCTGGACAGGGGCTCCTACAATGAGCAGTTCTTC